These T cell receptor beta chains were read from a single sample in a study of cytomegalovirus exposure and HLA in healthy donors. Method: immunoSEQ multiplex PCR; TCRdb's copy keeps in-frame clones and lacks some. The sample has 160,000 or so clones, 70% to 85% seen once. Sequences were obtained from PBMCs. The receptors were gathered from a man aged 40-50 years in good health and CMV-seronegative. Both conserved end residues are part of each CDR3. Each record gives: clone size, D gene, J gene, V gene, CDR3 DNA, CDR3 protein. D genes are given only for firm matches. Clone size is stated in some rows and not others, as once, few, many or a class when expanded.

abundance: few
d_gene: TRBD2
j_gene: TRBJ2-1
v_gene: TRBV7-9
CDR3nt: TGTTCCAGCAGCCAGACGACTAGCGGGAGGTTGTACAATGAGCAGTTCTTC
CDR3aa: CSSSQTTSGRLYNEQFF

abundance: few
d_gene: TRBD2
j_gene: TRBJ2-1
v_gene: TRBV4-2
CDR3nt: TGTGCCAGCAGCCAAGAGGAGGCTAGCGGGAGGGCCAATGAGCAGTTCTTC
CDR3aa: CASSQEEASGRANEQFF

abundance: NA
d_gene: TRBD2
j_gene: TRBJ2-1
v_gene: TRBV19
CDR3nt: TGTGCCAGTAGTAGACGACTAGCGGGAAAGCACAATGAGCAGTTCTTC
CDR3aa: CASSRRLAGKHNEQFF

abundance: NA
d_gene: NA
j_gene: TRBJ1-3
v_gene: TRBV4-2
CDR3nt: TGTGCCAGCAGCCAAGGTCGACAGATTGGAAACACCATATATTTT
CDR3aa: CASSQGRQIGNTIYF

abundance: NA
d_gene: NA
j_gene: TRBJ2-7
v_gene: TRBV5-4
CDR3nt: TGTGCCAGCGGTAGGACGGGCACGGGAAGCTACGAGCAGTACTTC
CDR3aa: CASGRTGTGSYEQYF

abundance: NA
d_gene: NA
j_gene: TRBJ2-1
v_gene: TRBV7-8
CDR3nt: TGTGCCAGCAGCTTAGGCGGGGACCTATTAAGCTCCTACAATGAGCAGTTCTTC
CDR3aa: CASSLGGDLLSSYNEQFF

abundance: NA
d_gene: TRBD1
j_gene: TRBJ2-7
v_gene: TRBV29-1
CDR3nt: TGCAGCGTTGATAGTTACAGGGGGGCCTACGAGCAGTACTTC
CDR3aa: CSVDSYRGAYEQYF

abundance: NA
d_gene: NA
j_gene: TRBJ2-3
v_gene: TRBV7-2
CDR3nt: TGTGCCAGCAGCTTAGTGGCTAGCGTAGCAGATACGCAGTATTTT
CDR3aa: CASSLVASVADTQYF

abundance: NA
d_gene: NA
j_gene: TRBJ2-2
v_gene: TRBV9
CDR3nt: TGTGCCAGCAGTTTTCCGGGACACCCCACCGGGGAGCTGTTTTTT
CDR3aa: CASSFPGHPTGELFF

abundance: NA
d_gene: NA
j_gene: TRBJ2-1
v_gene: TRBV4-1
CDR3nt: TGCGCCAGCAGCCATCCTTACTACAATGAGCAGTTCTTC
CDR3aa: CASSHPYYNEQFF

abundance: NA
d_gene: TRBD1
j_gene: TRBJ1-2
v_gene: TRBV28
CDR3nt: TGTGCCAGCAAAGGGACAGGGGGCTATGGCTACACCTTC
CDR3aa: CASKGTGGYGYTF

abundance: NA
d_gene: TRBD1
j_gene: TRBJ1-1
v_gene: TRBV7-9
CDR3nt: TGTGCCAGCAGCCCAGGACAGGGGCTGAACACTGAAGCTTTCTTT
CDR3aa: CASSPGQGLNTEAFF

abundance: NA
d_gene: TRBD2
j_gene: TRBJ2-2
v_gene: TRBV9
CDR3nt: TGTGCCAGCAGCGGCAGCGGGAGGGGCAAGGAGGAGCTGTTTTTT
CDR3aa: CASSGSGRGKEELFF

abundance: NA
d_gene: TRBD1
j_gene: TRBJ2-1
v_gene: TRBV4-3
CDR3nt: TGCGCCAGCAGCCAATGGAGGACAGGGGTAAATGAGCAGTTCTTC
CDR3aa: CASSQWRTGVNEQFF

abundance: NA
d_gene: TRBD2
j_gene: TRBJ2-1
v_gene: TRBV25-1
CDR3nt: TGTGCCAGCAAGGGGGCTAGCGGGAGGCCATACAATGAGCAGTTCTTC
CDR3aa: CASKGASGRPYNEQFF

abundance: NA
d_gene: NA
j_gene: TRBJ2-5
v_gene: TRBV19
CDR3nt: TGTGCCAGTGGTGGTAGAGGAGAGACCCAGTACTTC
CDR3aa: CASGGRGETQYF

abundance: NA
d_gene: TRBD1
j_gene: TRBJ1-1
v_gene: TRBV6-4
CDR3nt: TGTGCCAGCAGCTCACAGGGGTTCACTGAAGCTTTCTTT
CDR3aa: CASSSQGFTEAFF

abundance: NA
d_gene: TRBD1
j_gene: TRBJ2-5
v_gene: TRBV6-6
CDR3nt: TGTGCCCGCAGCCCCGGGACAGGGAGGGAGACCCAGTACTTC
CDR3aa: CARSPGTGRETQYF

abundance: NA
d_gene: TRBD2
j_gene: TRBJ2-1
v_gene: TRBV13
CDR3nt: TGTGCCAGCAGCTCCGCCCCCAGCGGGAGGAGGGACAATGAGCAGTTCTTC
CDR3aa: CASSSAPSGRRDNEQFF

abundance: few
d_gene: NA
j_gene: TRBJ1-3
v_gene: TRBV28
CDR3nt: TGTGCCAGCAGTTTAAGTTTTGCCGGTCATAGCTCTGGAAACACCATATATTTT
CDR3aa: CASSLSFAGHSSGNTIYF

abundance: NA
d_gene: TRBD2
j_gene: TRBJ2-1
v_gene: TRBV5-1
CDR3nt: TGCGCCAGCGGGAGGGTGTTGGACAATGAGCAGCTCTTC
CDR3aa: CASGRVLDNEQLF

abundance: NA
d_gene: NA
j_gene: TRBJ2-6
v_gene: TRBV7-2
CDR3nt: TGTGCCAGCAGCTTAGGGAGGGTAGGGTCTTCTGGGGCCAACGTCCTGACTTTC
CDR3aa: CASSLGRVGSSGANVLTF

abundance: NA
d_gene: NA
j_gene: TRBJ1-2
v_gene: TRBV7-9
CDR3nt: TGTGCCAGCAGCTTAGGACAGACGAACTCCTATGGCTACACCTTC
CDR3aa: CASSLGQTNSYGYTF

abundance: NA
d_gene: NA
j_gene: TRBJ1-1
v_gene: TRBV7-9
CDR3nt: TGTGCCAGCAGCTTACACGGCGGGAACACTGAAGCTTTCTTT
CDR3aa: CASSLHGGNTEAFF

abundance: NA
d_gene: NA
j_gene: TRBJ2-7
v_gene: TRBV29-1
CDR3nt: TGCAGCGTTGAAGCAATGACAGGATCCTACGAGCAGTACTTC
CDR3aa: CSVEAMTGSYEQYF

abundance: NA
d_gene: NA
j_gene: TRBJ2-4
v_gene: TRBV5-1
CDR3nt: TGCGCCAGCAGCGTGGAGGGGGAAAGAAACATTCAGTACTTC
CDR3aa: CASSVEGERNIQYF

abundance: NA
d_gene: TRBD1
j_gene: TRBJ1-1
v_gene: TRBV28
CDR3nt: TGTGCCAGCAGTTTACACAGGGGGCGAGCTTTCTTT
CDR3aa: CASSLHRGRAFF

abundance: NA
d_gene: NA
j_gene: TRBJ1-2
v_gene: TRBV28
CDR3nt: TGTGCCAGCAGCCAGATGGGGCCCTATGGCTACACCTTC
CDR3aa: CASSQMGPYGYTF

abundance: NA
d_gene: TRBD2
j_gene: TRBJ2-1
v_gene: TRBV5-1
CDR3nt: TGCGCCAGCAGCTTGGAGCCAGCGGGAGTGGGCAGTGAGCAGTTCTTC
CDR3aa: CASSLEPAGVGSEQFF

abundance: NA
d_gene: NA
j_gene: TRBJ2-5
v_gene: TRBV27
CDR3nt: NA
CDR3aa: CASSFGPGGETQYF

abundance: once
d_gene: NA
j_gene: TRBJ2-1
v_gene: TRBV11-3
CDR3nt: TGTGCCAGCAGTACCGCCCGTAGAAATGAGCAGTTCTTC
CDR3aa: CASSTARRNEQFF

abundance: NA
d_gene: TRBD1
j_gene: TRBJ1-4
v_gene: TRBV30
CDR3nt: TGTGCCTGGAGGAGGAACCACAGGGGTACAGAAAAACTGTTTTTT
CDR3aa: CAWRRNHRGTEKLFF

abundance: NA
d_gene: NA
j_gene: TRBJ1-1
v_gene: TRBV6-5
CDR3nt: TGTGCCAGCAGGGGAGGGAACACTGAAGCTTTCTTT
CDR3aa: CASRGGNTEAFF

abundance: NA
d_gene: NA
j_gene: TRBJ2-7
v_gene: TRBV27
CDR3nt: TGTGCCAGCAGTTTAACTCCAAACTACGAGCAGTACTTC
CDR3aa: CASSLTPNYEQYF

abundance: NA
d_gene: TRBD2
j_gene: TRBJ2-5
v_gene: TRBV10-3
CDR3nt: TGTGCCATCAGTGCCGCGGGAGAGGAGACCCAGTACTTC
CDR3aa: CAISAAGEETQYF

abundance: NA
d_gene: TRBD2
j_gene: TRBJ2-1
v_gene: TRBV5-1
CDR3nt: TGCGCCAGCACCGGACTAGCGGGATACAATGAGCAGTTCTTC
CDR3aa: CASTGLAGYNEQFF

abundance: NA
d_gene: NA
j_gene: TRBJ2-7
v_gene: TRBV6-5
CDR3nt: TGTGCCAGCAGTTACTCGGAGAGTAGGTACTTC
CDR3aa: CASSYSESRYF

abundance: NA
d_gene: TRBD2
j_gene: TRBJ2-7
v_gene: TRBV5-4
CDR3nt: TGTGCCAGCAGCGATTGGGGGAGGGAATGGGGACCTAACGAGCAGTACTTC
CDR3aa: CASSDWGREWGPNEQYF

abundance: NA
d_gene: NA
j_gene: TRBJ1-2
v_gene: TRBV9
CDR3nt: TGTGCCAGCAGCGTAGGACAGACTAACTATGGCTACACCTTC
CDR3aa: CASSVGQTNYGYTF

abundance: NA
d_gene: NA
j_gene: TRBJ1-5
v_gene: TRBV7-2
CDR3nt: TGTGCCAGCAGCTCCGTTTTAGGCAATCAGCCCCAGCATTTT
CDR3aa: CASSSVLGNQPQHF

abundance: few
d_gene: NA
j_gene: TRBJ2-2
v_gene: TRBV25-1
CDR3nt: TGTGCCAGCAGTGTCTCTAGGCCCGATAGCGGGGAGCTGTTTTTT
CDR3aa: CASSVSRPDSGELFF

abundance: NA
d_gene: NA
j_gene: TRBJ2-7
v_gene: TRBV28
CDR3nt: TGTGCCAGCACCCTGACAGGCTTCGAGCAGTACTTC
CDR3aa: CASTLTGFEQYF

abundance: few
d_gene: NA
j_gene: TRBJ2-7
v_gene: TRBV20-1
CDR3nt: TGCAGTGCGGACAGTTCCTACGAGCAGTACTTC
CDR3aa: CSADSSYEQYF

abundance: NA
d_gene: TRBD1
j_gene: TRBJ2-7
v_gene: TRBV5-1
CDR3nt: TGCGCCAGCAGCTTAACGGGACAGGGGTCGTACGAGCAGTACTTC
CDR3aa: CASSLTGQGSYEQYF

abundance: once
d_gene: NA
j_gene: TRBJ1-1
v_gene: TRBV29-1
CDR3nt: TGCAGCGTTGGGGGGGGGCCGATGAACACTGAAGCTTTCTTT
CDR3aa: CSVGGGPMNTEAFF

abundance: NA
d_gene: TRBD2
j_gene: TRBJ2-4
v_gene: TRBV6-6
CDR3nt: TGTGCCAGCAGCCCACTAGCGGGAGGGAGCAGTCAGTACTTC
CDR3aa: CASSPLAGGSSQYF

abundance: NA
d_gene: TRBD1
j_gene: TRBJ2-7
v_gene: TRBV5-1
CDR3nt: TGCGCCAGCAGCCCCCGAGGACAGGCCGACTACGAGCAGTACTTC
CDR3aa: CASSPRGQADYEQYF

abundance: NA
d_gene: NA
j_gene: TRBJ2-3
v_gene: TRBV2
CDR3nt: TGTGCCAGCAGCGGGGTGAAGAGCACAGATACGCAGTATTTT
CDR3aa: CASSGVKSTDTQYF

abundance: NA
d_gene: TRBD1
j_gene: TRBJ1-4
v_gene: TRBV5-6
CDR3nt: TGTGCCAGCAGCCACCAGACAGGGGGCCTCGGTAATGAAAAACTGTTTTTT
CDR3aa: CASSHQTGGLGNEKLFF

abundance: NA
d_gene: TRBD2
j_gene: TRBJ2-3
v_gene: TRBV7-2
CDR3nt: TGTGCCAGCAGCTTGGGGACTAGCACAACAGATACGCAGTATTTT
CDR3aa: CASSLGTSTTDTQYF

abundance: NA
d_gene: NA
j_gene: TRBJ2-2
v_gene: TRBV5-6
CDR3nt: TGTGCCAGCAGCTTGTTGCTAGCCGGGGAGCTGTTTTTT
CDR3aa: CASSLLLAGELFF

abundance: NA
d_gene: TRBD2
j_gene: TRBJ2-4
v_gene: TRBV7-9
CDR3nt: TGTGCCAGCAGCTTAGAGGGGACTAGAAGGGACATTCAGTACTTC
CDR3aa: CASSLEGTRRDIQYF

abundance: NA
d_gene: NA
j_gene: TRBJ1-6
v_gene: TRBV6-5
CDR3nt: TGTGCCAGCAGTCTAACAGGATATAATTCACCCCTCCACTTT
CDR3aa: CASSLTGYNSPLHF

abundance: NA
d_gene: NA
j_gene: TRBJ1-4
v_gene: TRBV1
CDR3nt: TGCACCAGCAGCCCCCAGGGGGGAGATGAAAAACTGTTTTTT
CDR3aa: CTSSPQGGDEKLFF

abundance: NA
d_gene: TRBD1
j_gene: TRBJ2-3
v_gene: TRBV28
CDR3nt: TGTGCCAGCAGCTTAGACAGGGGGACAGATACGCAGTATTTT
CDR3aa: CASSLDRGTDTQYF

abundance: NA
d_gene: NA
j_gene: TRBJ2-1
v_gene: TRBV5-8
CDR3nt: TGTGCCAGCATCACACCTCGGGAGCATGAGCAGTTCTTC
CDR3aa: CASITPREHEQFF